The 4 T cell receptor beta chains reported below all come from one sample, sequenced in a study of shared clonotypes between healthy human individuals. Using immunoSEQ multiplex PCR, the repertoire was profiled, and TCRdb retains in-frame clones only, with some absent. The sample lists about 1.5 million clones, approximately 98% occurring once. Sequences were obtained from naive CD4+ T cells sorted from blood. This sample's subset: CD45RA+ positively selected. Receptors were obtained from a man aged 25 to 40 in good health.

The genes are TRBV7-9 and TRBJ2-7; 8 bases map to TRBD1. The CDR3 runs to 16 residues. J was trimmed by 1 base and V by 1 base; bases with no gene match: 6. Germline V gene lookup returns CDR1 SEHNR and CDR2 FQNEAQ (reference sequence). The CDR3 here is CASSLGERTGSYEQYF. The DNA of the CDR3 is TGTGCCAGCAGCTTAGGGGAGAGGACAGGGTCCTACGAGCAGTACTTC.

The chain recombines TRBV19 with TRBJ1-2, with D uncertain. The CDR3 is made up of 14 amino acids. Trimming pared 7 bases from V and 4 bases from J, leaving 16 bases between. CDR1 is LNHDA and CDR2 is SQIVND in the germline V gene (reference sequence). CDR3 DNA sequence: TGTGCCAGTAAGGCATACGACGTCTCCTATGGCTACACCTTC. Translation: CASKAYDVSYGYTF.

The chain has TRBV18 and TRBJ2-1, with 12 bases aligning to TRBD2. Losses at the gene ends were 2 bases for V and 10 bases for J; bases not matched to a gene: 9. Germline V gene data show CDR1 as KGHSH and CDR2 as LQKENI. The CDR3 consists of 16 residues. CDR3 amino acids: CASSPISSGRVREQFF. The CDR3 DNA follows: TGTGCCAGCTCACCAATCTCTAGCGGGAGGGTTAGGGAGCAGTTCTTC.

The rearrangement uses TRBV10-3 and TRBJ2-1; 11 positions agree with TRBD2. The J segment lost 7 bases and the V segment lost 5 bases, leaving 1 base of the junction unmatched. The CDR3 runs to 13 residues. Per germline, CDR1 ENHRY and CDR2 SYGVKD. Here the CDR3 reads CAISIAGGNEQFF. The CDR3 region has the DNA TGTGCCATCAGTATAGCGGGAGGGAATGAGCAGTTCTTC.